These 16 T cell receptor beta chains originate from one sample sequenced in a study of T cell clonality in common variable immunodeficiency. TCRdb's table, derived via immunoSEQ multiplex PCR, lists solely in-frame clones and lacks some. This sample carries approximately 52,000 clones, none of them present only once. Sequences were obtained from peripheral blood mononuclear cells. These receptors were taken from a person aged 18 to 69 in good health.

This clone was observed many times. Sequencing ends 3 residues short of the CDR3 end; the germline J gene provides the rest. The V call is TRBV20-1, the J call TRBJ1-4, with 11 nucleotides matching TRBD1. Germline CDR1 DFQATT, CDR2 SNEGSKA (reference sequence). The V and J ends lost 6 bases and 5 bases, in that order; junction bases with no gene match: 8. This CDR3 is built from 15 residues. CDR3 DNA (partial): TGCAGTGCCAAACCCGGGACAGGGGGGAATGAAAAA. Translated: CSAKPGTGGNEK. The whole CDR3 sequence reads CSAKPGTGGNEKLFF.

This clone was counted ten times or more. The sequence runs out 3 residues before the end of the CDR3; the remainder is reconstructed from the germline J gene. The V and J genes are TRBV7-9 and TRBJ1-1; 7 bases agree with TRBD1. V lost 4 bases, J lost 2 bases, and 7 bases stayed unmatched. Germline values: CDR1 SEHNR, CDR2 FQNEAQ (reference sequence). The CDR3 runs to 15 residues. The CDR3 sequence is CASSSRDRRNTEAFF. The sequenced CDR3 bases are TGTGCCAGCAGCTCAAGGGACAGACGTAACACTGAA.

This clone was counted at least ten times. The read terminates 3 residues ahead of where the CDR3 ends, so the germline J gene completes it. The genes are TRBV29-1 and TRBJ2-7; 11 bases line up with TRBD1. Losses at the gene ends were 4 bases for V and 6 bases for J; bases not matched to a gene: 5. The germline V gene encodes CDR1 SQVTM and CDR2 ANQGSEA. The CDR3 runs 13 residues. This CDR3 is CSVARDRGAEQYF. The covered CDR3 bases are TGCAGCGTTGCGCGGGACAGGGGGGCCGAG.

This clone was observed at least ten times. The read is 3 residues too short to cover the CDR3 end, so that end is filled in from the germline J gene. The chain combines TRBV29-1 with TRBJ1-4, with 10 bases fitting TRBD1. V trimming: 6 bases; J trimming: 4 bases; junction bases outside the gene matches: 5. The CDR3 contains 14 residues. Germline V lookup: CDR1 SQVTM, CDR2 ANQGSEA. The sequenced part of the CDR3 DNA is TGCAGCGTGGGGACAGGGGTTAGTAATGAAAAA. Its translation is CSVGTGVSNEK. The whole CDR3 sequence reads CSVGTGVSNEKLFF.

This clone was seen many times. The sequence runs out 3 residues before the end of the CDR3; the remainder is reconstructed from the germline J gene. The chain has TRBV29-1 and TRBJ2-7, with a possible D match to TRBD2 (5 bases). V gave up 2 bases and J gave up 5 bases, with 13 bases separating them. This CDR3 region has 13 residues. Germline V gives CDR1 SQVTM, CDR2 ANQGSEA. The DNA read from the CDR3 is TGCAGCGTTGAAAAGGTGTCGGGGAACGAG. Its translation is CSVEKVSGNE. Given in full, the CDR3 is CSVEKVSGNEQYF.

This clone has only a few counts. The observed sequence ends 3 residues before the CDR3 terminus, with the missing tail filled in from the germline J gene. The chain joins TRBV20-1 to TRBJ1-1; possible D gene TRBD1, 5 bases. From germline, CDR1 is DFQATT and CDR2 SNEGSKA (reference sequence). V dropped 6 bases and J dropped 5 bases, with 19 bases sitting between them. This CDR3 is built from 14 residues. This CDR3 reads CSAGGDRIVTEAFF. CDR3 bases read: TGCAGTGCCGGGGGGGATCGGATCGTAACTGAA.

This clone was recorded at least ten times. The observed sequence ends 3 residues before the CDR3 terminus, with the missing tail filled in from the germline J gene. The chain has TRBV5-1 and TRBJ2-7, with 9 bases aligning to TRBD2. The V segment lost 1 base and the J segment 2 bases; nucleotides outside the gene matches: 4. Germline V gene sequence: CDR1 SGHRS, CDR2 YFSETQ. The CDR3 length is 15 residues. CDR3 sequence: CASSLLGGRAYEQYF. The CDR3 DNA, read in part, is TGCGCCAGCAGCTTGCTAGGCGGGAGGGCCTACGAG.

This clone has just a few counts. The CDR3 extends 3 residues past the end of the read, so its final part is completed from the germline J gene. The chain joins TRBV19 to TRBJ1-2; D unresolved. The germline CDR1 and CDR2 sequences are LNHDA and SQIVND (reference sequence). This CDR3 is 14 amino acids long. CDR3 DNA (partial): TGTGCCAGTAGTACTAGCTGGCCCCCCGGGGGC. This gives the protein CASSTSWPPGG. The full CDR3 protein is CASSTSWPPGGYTF.

This clone has only a few counts. Read sequence stops 3 residues before the CDR3 end, and the germline J gene provides the missing end. This sequence joins TRBV19 and TRBJ2-7, with 8 bases fitting TRBD2. The germline CDR1 and CDR2 sequences are LNHDA and SQIVND (reference sequence). This CDR3 has 13 amino acids. Germline trimming cut 3 bases from V and 6 bases from J; bases unmatched to any gene: 4. Here the CDR3 reads CASSIFSGGEQYF. The CDR3 bases that were read are TGTGCCAGTAGTATCTTCAGCGGGGGCGAG.

This clone has a count of ten or more. Read coverage stops 3 residues before the CDR3 terminus; the germline J gene supplies the remainder. This chain joins TRBV14 and TRBJ2-7, with TRBD2 matching over 8 bases. This CDR3 is 16 amino acids long. The J segment lost 3 bases and the V segment lost 0 bases, leaving 7 bases of the junction unmatched. Germline CDR1 SGHDN, CDR2 FVKESK. The DNA read from the CDR3 is TGTGCCAGCAGCCAAGAGCAGTTGGGACTAGTCTACGAG. Its translation is CASSQEQLGLVYE. The CDR3 in full is CASSQEQLGLVYEQYF.

Turning to this clone: From the germline J gene comes the end of the CDR3, since the read stops 3 residues before it. The chain has TRBV18 and TRBJ2-2, with 10 nucleotides matching TRBD2. This CDR3 has 16 residues. V shed 3 bases and J 2 bases; nucleotides not matched to a gene: 3. Germline CDR1 and CDR2: KGHSH and LQKENI. The covered CDR3 bases are TGTGCCAGCTCACCTTCTAGCGGGAGAAACACCGGGGAG. Its translation: CASSPSSGRNTGE. The full CDR3 is CASSPSSGRNTGELFF.

This clone was counted many times. The read terminates 3 residues before the CDR3 end, so the remaining end is supplied by the germline J gene. The chain links TRBV5-6 to TRBJ2-7; TRBD1 agrees at 9 bases. Germline V gene sequence: CDR1 SGHDT, CDR2 YYEEEE. This CDR3 has 13 residues. The junction had 4 bases not matched to a gene; V was cut back by 7 bases and J by 2 bases. CDR3 residues: CASLRDRAYEQYF. The covered CDR3 bases are TGTGCCAGCCTCCGGGACAGGGCCTACGAG.

A few counts support this clone. Read coverage stops 3 residues before the CDR3 terminus; the germline J gene supplies the remainder. J is TRBJ2-3 and V is TRBV18; 9 bases map to TRBD1. Germline CDR1 KGHSH, CDR2 LQKENI. The CDR3 consists of 15 residues. The sequenced CDR3 bases are TGTGCCAGCTCACCGGACAGGGGTCGCGGGCAGCCG. Encoded protein: CASSPDRGRGQP. The entire CDR3 protein reads CASSPDRGRGQPQYF.

This clone was seen many times. Read coverage stops 3 residues before the CDR3 terminus; the germline J gene supplies the remainder. The chain recombines TRBV10-3 with TRBJ2-3; 10 nucleotides agree with TRBD2. The CDR3 consists of 15 residues. The germline V gene encodes CDR1 ENHRY and CDR2 SYGVKD. J was trimmed by 0 bases and V by 8 bases; bases with no gene match: 5. Here the CDR3 reads CAIRGLAASTDTQYF. The DNA read from the CDR3 is TGTGCCATCCGAGGACTAGCGGCCAGCACAGATACG.

This clone has at least ten counts. The read ends 3 residues early relative to the CDR3; the germline J gene fills the gap. The J gene is TRBJ2-2, the V gene TRBV5-1, with TRBD2 matching over 7 bases. Germline CDR1 reads SGHRS; CDR2 reads YFSETQ. The CDR3 is 16 residues long. Trimming removed 1 base from V and 0 bases from J; junction bases left unmatched: 3. The CDR3 protein is CASSLSSGSNTGELFF. The CDR3 DNA, read in part, is TGCGCCAGCAGCTTGTCTAGCGGATCGAACACCGGGGAG.

This clone appeared many times. The CDR3 is cut off 3 residues early in the read; its end comes from the germline J gene. The chain couples TRBV10-3 to TRBJ1-2; TRBD1 aligns across 10 bases. The CDR3 has 15 amino acids. J lost 5 bases, V lost 3 bases, and 6 bases had no gene match. Per germline, CDR1 ENHRY and CDR2 SYGVKD. The covered CDR3 bases are TGTGCCATCAGTGACCGGGGACAGGGGCTTTATGGC. Translated, it gives CAISDRGQGLYG. In full, the CDR3 reads CAISDRGQGLYGYTF.